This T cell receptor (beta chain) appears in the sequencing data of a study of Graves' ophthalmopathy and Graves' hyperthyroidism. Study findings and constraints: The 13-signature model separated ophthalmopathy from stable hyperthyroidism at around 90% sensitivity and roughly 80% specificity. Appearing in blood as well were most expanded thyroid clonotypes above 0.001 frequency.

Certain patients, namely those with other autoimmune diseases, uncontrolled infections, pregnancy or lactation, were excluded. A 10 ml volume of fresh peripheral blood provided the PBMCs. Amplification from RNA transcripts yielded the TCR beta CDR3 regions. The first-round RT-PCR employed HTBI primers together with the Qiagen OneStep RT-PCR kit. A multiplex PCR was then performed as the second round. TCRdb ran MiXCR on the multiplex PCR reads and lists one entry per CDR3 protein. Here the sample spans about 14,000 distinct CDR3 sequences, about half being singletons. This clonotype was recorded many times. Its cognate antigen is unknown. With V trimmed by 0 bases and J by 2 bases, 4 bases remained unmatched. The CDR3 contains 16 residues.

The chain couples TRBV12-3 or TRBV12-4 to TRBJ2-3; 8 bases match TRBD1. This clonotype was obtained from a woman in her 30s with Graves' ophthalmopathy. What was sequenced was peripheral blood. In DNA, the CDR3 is TGTGCCAGCAGTTTAGCGCTGGGACAGGCCACAGATACGCAGTATTTT. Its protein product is CASSLALGQATDTQYF.